This entry lists 2 T cell receptor beta chains sequenced from one sample in a study of identical twins. TCRdb passed the 5' RACE reads through MiXCR, listing each CDR3 protein once. The repertoire has about 520,000 distinct CDR3 sequences, roughly a fifth of them found once; the top ten carry around 0.9%. These same records also appear under a second study, on T cells expressing NK-cell markers.

The sample consisted of CD4+ T cells sorted from blood. All receptors come from a woman aged 18-29 years in good health.

This clonotype was picked up many times. This chain links TRBV18 with TRBJ1-1; 7 bases match TRBD1. After removal of 4 bases from V and 1 base from J, the junction contained 6 bases not matched to a gene. Germline V gene sequence: CDR1 KGHSH, CDR2 LQKENI. The CDR3 covers 15 residues. The CDR3 DNA follows: TGTGCCAGCTCACTGTCGACAGGGTGGAACACTGAAGCTTTCTTT. Translation gives CASSLSTGWNTEAFF.

The rearrangement links TRBV9 to TRBJ2-6; D unresolved. Trimming stripped 0 bases from V and 4 bases from J, with 8 bases between. Germline V lookup: CDR1 SGDLS, CDR2 YYNGEE. There are 15 residues in the CDR3. The CDR3 coding sequence is TGTGCCAGCAGCGTAGGGTTTTACGGGGCCAACGTCCTGACTTTC. It encodes CASSVGFYGANVLTF.